Below, 17 T cell receptor beta chains from the same sample are listed, as sequenced in a study of blood T cell repertoires in COVID-19. TCRdb's copy holds only in-frame clones and misses some; the assay was immunoSEQ multiplex PCR. The profile shows about 240,000 clones, roughly four fifths of them singletons. The sample was peripheral blood. These receptors all come from an older woman with active or convalescent COVID-19.

The rearrangement uses TRBV4-1 and TRBJ2-3; TRBD2 agrees at 7 bases. Trimming took 3 bases from V and 2 from J; bases not matched to a gene: 8. The CDR3 covers 16 residues. The V gene's germline CDR1 is MGHRA and CDR2 YSYEKL. The CDR3 DNA sequence: TGCGCCAGCAGCCACATGTCCGGGGGGACCACAGATACGCAGTATTTT. This codes for CASSHMSGGTTDTQYF.

The rearrangement joins TRBV30 to TRBJ1-5; D gene unclear. This CDR3 is 13 amino acids long. The V gene lost 3 bases and the J gene lost 7 bases, with 13 bases spanning the gap. Germline values: CDR1 GTSNPN, CDR2 SVGIG (reference sequence). The CDR3 here is CAWSKTSSQPQHF. CDR3 bases: TGTGCCTGGAGCAAGACATCGAGCCAGCCCCAGCATTTT. Full variable domain (outside the CDR3, taken from reference TRBV30 and TRBJ1-5): SQTIHQWPATLVQPVGSPLSLECTVEGTSNPNLYWYRQAAGRGLQLLFYSVGIGQISSEVPQNLSASRPQDRQFILSSKKLLLSDSGFYLCAWSKTSSQPQHFGDGTRLSIL.

The V gene is TRBV12-5, the J gene TRBJ2-1; 14 bases match TRBD2. Germline trimming cut 4 bases from V and 8 bases from J; bases unmatched to any gene: 4. This CDR3 is built from 15 residues. Germline CDR1 reads LGHNT; CDR2 reads FRNRAP. CDR3 sequence: CASGSGTSGGYEQFF. DNA of the CDR3: TGTGCTAGTGGTTCGGGGACTAGCGGGGGTTATGAGCAGTTCTTC. Using reference TRBV12-5 and TRBJ2-1 for the parts outside the CDR3, the full variable domain is DARVTQTPRHKVTEMGQEVTMRCQPILGHNTVFWYRQTMMQGLELLAYFRNRAPLDDSGMPKDRFSAEMPDATLATLKIQPSEPRDSAVYFCASGSGTSGGYEQFFGPGTRLTVL.

The DNA for the CDR3 is TGCGCCAGCAGCACCGGGACAGGGGGAAGTGGAAACACCATATATTTT. Translation gives CASSTGTGGSGNTIYF. The chain is built from TRBV5-1 and TRBJ1-3, with TRBD1 matching over 11 bases. CDR3 length: 16 amino acids. CDR1 is SGHRS and CDR2 is YFSETQ in the germline V gene. The trim removed 4 bases at V and 3 bases at J, leaving 6 bases unmatched.

CDR3 region: CASSPNQNTEAFF. The CDR3 nucleotides read TGTGCCAGCAGTCCCAATCAGAACACTGAAGCTTTCTTT. The chain employs TRBV7-8 and TRBJ1-1, with no clear D. CDR3 length: 13 amino acids. Germline CDR1 SGHVS, CDR2 FQNEAQ. V lost 6 bases to trimming and J lost 1 base, with 9 bases between them.

The chain couples TRBV2 to TRBJ1-5; unclear D gene. The CDR3 is made up of 13 amino acids. Between the trimmed V and J ends, which lost 7 bases and 4 bases, there was a span of 11 bases. The germline V gene encodes CDR1 SNHLY and CDR2 FYNNEI. The CDR3 nucleotides read TGTGCCAGCAATTCAGGAAATAATCAGCCCCAGCATTTT. Translated: CASNSGNNQPQHF.

The chain carries TRBV19 and TRBJ1-3; D remains ambiguous. Germline V gene sequence: CDR1 LNHDA, CDR2 SQIVND (reference sequence). Between the trimmed V and J ends, which lost 6 bases and 0 bases, there was a span of 9 bases. The CDR3 sequence is 14 residues long. This chain's CDR3 is CASRQSNSGNTIYF. The CDR3 DNA is TGTGCCAGTAGACAGAGTAACTCTGGAAACACCATATATTTT.

The chain links TRBV11-2 to TRBJ2-3, with 9 bases fitting TRBD2. V shed 4 bases and J 8 bases; nucleotides not matched to a gene: 10. Germline CDR1 and CDR2: SGHAT and FQNNGV. There are 15 residues in the CDR3. This CDR3 is CASSSSGTSTVTQYF. CDR3 DNA sequence: TGTGCCAGCAGCTCGTCCGGGACTAGCACCGTTACGCAGTATTTT.

This clone occurred once. V gene TRBV28 combines with J gene TRBJ1-2; D may be TRBD1 (6 bases). CDR3 size: 14 residues. Germline CDR1 MDHEN, CDR2 SYDVKM. Between the trimmed V and J ends, which lost 6 bases and 4 bases, there was a span of 15 bases. The CDR3: CASSTGRGAYGYTF. The CDR3 region has the DNA TGTGCCAGCAGCACAGGGCGGGGGGCCTATGGCTACACCTTC.

Regarding this clone: This specimen includes other DNA sequences encoding the same CDR3. The CDR3 nucleotides read TGCGCCAGCAGCCCCGGACAGGGAAATGAAAAACTGTTTTTT. It is translated as CASSPGQGNEKLFF. This chain connects TRBV5-1 to TRBJ1-4; the match to TRBD1 covers 8 bases. Trimming removed 4 bases from V and 5 bases from J; junction bases left unmatched: 4. The CDR3 extends over 14 amino acids. Germline CDR1 SGHRS, CDR2 YFSETQ.

This clone came up once. The chain recombines TRBV29-1 with TRBJ2-3, with 11 bases identical to TRBD2. CDR3 length: 14 residues. Germline lookup yields CDR1 SQVTM and CDR2 ANQGSEA. V lost 7 bases to trimming and J lost 4 bases; unmatched junction nucleotides: 7. The CDR3 sequence: CSGRLAGGSDTQYF. The CDR3 DNA reads as TGCAGCGGTCGTCTAGCGGGGGGATCAGATACGCAGTATTTT.

The count of this clone is one. This chain links TRBV27 with TRBJ1-1, with 9 bases aligning to TRBD1. CDR1 MNHEY and CDR2 SMNVEV come from the germline V gene (reference sequence). This CDR3 contains 11 residues. V dropped 6 bases and J dropped 13; count of bases not matched to a gene: 6. The CDR3 spells CASRQGARFFF. The DNA of the CDR3 is TGTGCCAGCAGACAGGGGGCGCGTTTTTTCTTT.

This chain joins TRBV10-2 and TRBJ2-5; D uncertain. Trimming left V 3 bases short and J 2 bases short, with 7 bases between. CDR3 length equals 13 residues. Germline CDR1 reads WSHSY; CDR2 reads SAAADI. The CDR3 loop reads CASSEVEQETQYF. The CDR3 DNA reads TGCGCCAGCAGTGAAGTAGAGCAAGAGACCCAGTACTTC.

The V and J genes are TRBV6-5 and TRBJ2-7; 11 bases align to TRBD2. The CDR3 runs to 13 residues. Losses at the gene ends were 11 bases for V and 1 base for J; bases not matched to a gene: 4. Germline CDR1 MNHEY, CDR2 SVGAGI. CDR3 sequence reads: CACASGGSYEQYF. The CDR3, as DNA: TGTGCCTGTGCTAGCGGGGGGTCCTACGAGCAGTACTTC.

The chain carries TRBV5-1 and TRBJ2-3; D perhaps matches TRBD1 (6 bases). The V gene's germline CDR1 is SGHRS and CDR2 YFSETQ. The germline V and J ends were trimmed by 4 bases and 4 bases, with 16 bases remaining between them. The CDR3 loop spans 15 amino acids. CDR3 nucleotide sequence: TGCGCCAGCAGCCCTCAAGCCGCAGGGGCAGATACGCAGTATTTT. Protein sequence: CASSPQAAGADTQYF.

This chain links TRBV19 with TRBJ2-1; D is possibly TRBD1 (6 bases). CDR3 length equals 15 residues. Trimming removed 6 bases from V and 8 bases from J, with 20 bases in between. Per the germline V gene, CDR1 is LNHDA and CDR2 is SQIVND (reference sequence). The CDR3 nucleotides are TGTGCCAGTAGACTTGGGGGCAGTGAGAGGGATGAGCAGTTCTTC. It translates to CASRLGGSERDEQFF.

The gene calls are TRBV6-5 and TRBJ1-2, with TRBD1 identical over 8 bases. The length of the CDR3 is 14 residues. Germline CDR1 and CDR2: MNHEY and SVGAGI. J was trimmed by 10 bases and V by 6 bases; bases with no gene match: 13. For the CDR3, the DNA is TGTGCCAGCAGCCGCGGACAGGGAGTGAAGGACTACACCTTC. This sequence encodes CASSRGQGVKDYTF.